The 23 T cell receptor beta chains below all came from one sample that was sequenced in a study of Graves' ophthalmopathy and Graves' hyperthyroidism. From RNA, the CDR3 regions of TCR beta chains were amplified and sequenced. Scientists carried out first-round RT-PCR using HTBI primers and then a second-round multiplex PCR. TCRdb re-derived calls from the multiplex PCR reads in MiXCR, one entry per CDR3 protein. The sample carries hundreds of thousands of distinct CDR3 sequences, 20% to 25% recorded once. Material: peripheral blood. These TCRs come from a woman between 18 and 29 years old with stable Graves' hyperthyroidism. Some clones in this sample may be carry-over from other donors' samples.

This clonotype was detected ten times or more. The chain employs TRBV6-2 or TRBV6-3 and TRBJ2-7; 7 bases line up with TRBD1. Germline CDR1 is MNHEY and CDR2 is SVGEGT. This CDR3 has 17 residues. The V segment lost 4 bases and the J segment 3 bases; nucleotides outside the gene matches: 15. The CDR3 reads CASSSPRDSRTFYEQYF. In DNA form, the CDR3 reads TGTGCCAGCAGTTCCCCCCGGGACAGTAGGACATTCTACGAGCAGTACTTC.

This clonotype was found a few times. This chain uses TRBV6-5 with TRBJ2-5, with TRBD1 identical over 7 bases. Germline CDR1 is MNHEY and CDR2 is SVGAGI. The CDR3 consists of 15 residues. V dropped 1 base and J dropped 5; count of bases not matched to a gene: 7. The CDR3 DNA sequence: TGTGCCAGCAGTTACTTTCCCAGGGGGTGGGAGACCCAGTACTTC. Protein: CASSYFPRGWETQYF.

This clonotype occurred many times. The chain is built from TRBV12-3 or TRBV12-4 and TRBJ1-2; TRBD1 might be the D (5 bases). The CDR3 runs 15 residues. Trimming cost V 5 bases and J 3 bases, with 16 bases left between them. In DNA form, the CDR3 reads TGTGCCAGCAGTCCACGGCAGGGAAACCACTATGGCTACACCTTC. This sequence encodes CASSPRQGNHYGYTF.

The chain combines TRBV30 with TRBJ1-5, with D possibly matching TRBD1 (5 bases). Trimming pared 2 bases from V and 7 bases from J, leaving 12 bases between. The CDR3 contains 13 residues. CDR1 GTSNPN and CDR2 SVGIG come from the germline V gene (reference sequence). The chain's CDR3 is CAWSLTGLQPQHF. The CDR3 DNA sequence: TGTGCCTGGAGTCTCACAGGTTTGCAGCCCCAGCATTTT.

This clonotype was counted only a few times. A clone one base away is much larger, so this may be a read error. This sequence joins TRBV28 and TRBJ2-5; no reliable D call. Germline CDR1 MDHEN, CDR2 SYDVKM. The CDR3 runs 11 residues. The chain's CDR3 is CASRGKETKYF. CDR3 in DNA: TGTGCCAGCAGGGGCAAGGAGACCAAGTACTTC. Full variable domain (remainder filled in from reference TRBV28 and TRBJ2-5): DVKVTQSSRYLVKRTGEKVFLECVQDMDHENMFWYRQDPGLGLRLIYFSYDVKMKEKGDIPEGYSVSREKKERFSLILESASTNQTSMYLCASRGKETKYFGPGTRLLVL.

This clonotype was counted ten times or more. The chain uses TRBV20-1 and TRBJ2-5, with a possible D match to TRBD2 (6 bases). The CDR3 sequence is 11 residues long. Germline V CDR1 and CDR2: DFQATT, SNEGSKA (reference sequence). V lost 3 bases and J lost 5, with 7 bases in between. The CDR3 is CSASGGETQYF. In DNA, the CDR3 is TGCAGTGCTAGCGGAGGGGAGACCCAGTACTTC.

The sample holds many counts of this clonotype. The chain is built from TRBV29-1 and TRBJ1-1, with D maybe TRBD1 (6 bases). Trimming cost V 7 bases and J 4 bases, with 10 bases left between them. The V gene's germline CDR1 is SQVTM and CDR2 ANQGSEA. CDR3 length: 11 amino acids. In DNA form, the CDR3 reads TGCAGCGACCAGACAGGCACTGAAGCTTTCTTT. Translation gives CSDQTGTEAFF.

This clonotype was detected many times. This chain connects TRBV6-2 or TRBV6-3 to TRBJ2-7; 9 nucleotides align to TRBD2. This CDR3 contains 14 residues. Germline V gene lookup returns CDR1 MNHEY and CDR2 SVGEGT. The V segment lost 4 bases and the J segment 4 bases; nucleotides outside the gene matches: 5. The CDR3 region has the DNA TGTGCCAGCAGTTCCCTAGCGGGATCTTACGAGCAGTACTTC. The encoded protein is CASSSLAGSYEQYF.

CDR3 amino acids: CASSFGGPGETQYF. The CDR3, as DNA: TGTGCCAGCAGCTTCGGCGGGCCGGGGGAGACCCAGTACTTC. The chain employs TRBV11-2 and TRBJ2-5; TRBD2 might be the D (5 bases). V was trimmed by 3 bases and J by 5 bases, leaving 13 bases between them. Germline V gene sequence: CDR1 SGHAT, CDR2 FQNNGV. The CDR3 has 14 amino acids.

The rearrangement joins TRBV28 to TRBJ1-2; 9 bases fit TRBD1. With 8 bases clipped from V and 5 bases from J, the junction kept 12 bases outside the gene matches. This CDR3 has 15 amino acids. Germline values: CDR1 MDHEN, CDR2 SYDVKM. In DNA form, the CDR3 reads TGTGCCAGCGCCCGTGGACAGGGGCCACGTTATGGCTACACCTTC. Translated, it gives CASARGQGPRYGYTF.

This clonotype was seen repeatedly, ten times or more. The chain joins TRBV27 to TRBJ2-7, with 12 bases matching TRBD1. After removal of 4 bases from V and 4 bases from J, the junction contained 5 bases not matched to a gene. Germline V CDR1 and CDR2: MNHEY, SMNVEV (reference sequence). The CDR3 consists of 15 residues. CDR3 DNA sequence: TGTGCCAGCAGTTCGGCGGGACAGGGGGCATACGAGCAGTACTTC. Translated: CASSSAGQGAYEQYF.

CDR3 bases: TGCGCCAGCAGGGACCCCCGTCTTACGGGGGACTCCTACAATGAGCAGTTCTTC. This codes for CASRDPRLTGDSYNEQFF. The chain recombines TRBV10-2 with TRBJ2-1, with TRBD2 as a possible D gene (6 bases). With 6 bases removed from V and 0 bases from J, the gap between germline ends came to 21 bases. The CDR3 has 18 residues. The germline V gene encodes CDR1 WSHSY and CDR2 SAAADI.

In this sample, this clonotype turned up a few times. The chain links TRBV11-2 to TRBJ2-7; TRBD2 might be the D (6 bases). The ends were cut back, 3 bases at V and 2 bases at J, with 23 bases in the middle. Germline V gene data show CDR1 as SGHAT and CDR2 as FQNNGV. This CDR3 comprises 18 residues. The CDR3 protein is CASSFGTVAGRWAYEQYF. The CDR3 bases are TGTGCCAGCAGCTTTGGGACTGTGGCGGGGAGGTGGGCCTACGAGCAGTACTTC.

The chain is built from TRBV7-9 and TRBJ1-1, with D uncertain. CDR3 size: 15 residues. Trimming took off 3 bases at V and 0 bases at J, with 11 bases between the two ends. Per germline, CDR1 SEHNR and CDR2 FQNEAQ (reference sequence). The CDR3 region is CASSFWSQLNTEAFF. The CDR3 coding sequence is TGTGCCAGCAGCTTTTGGAGTCAGTTGAACACTGAAGCTTTCTTT.

This clonotype was recorded at least ten times. The chain links TRBV6-1 to TRBJ2-5; either TRBD1 or TRBD2 may supply D (6 bases each). This CDR3 has 16 amino acids. From germline, CDR1 is MNHNS and CDR2 SASEGT. Trimming pared 6 bases from V and 4 bases from J, leaving 21 bases between. CDR3 sequence reads: CASSIQGGRAGETQYF. As DNA, the CDR3 is TGTGCCAGCAGCATACAAGGGGGGCGAGCGGGAGAGACCCAGTACTTC.

This clonotype has ten or more counts. The chain carries TRBV6-5 and TRBJ2-5; D may be TRBD1 (6 bases). Germline V gene sequence: CDR1 MNHEY, CDR2 SVGAGI. The germline V and J ends were trimmed by 6 bases and 4 bases, with 15 bases remaining between them. The CDR3 spans 14 residues. In nucleotides, the CDR3 is TGTGCCAGCAGATACAGGGTTTCGGCAGAGACCCAGTACTTC. This codes for CASRYRVSAETQYF.

At least ten counts were recorded for this clonotype. The J gene is TRBJ2-7, the V gene TRBV6-5; the match to TRBD2 covers 9 bases. This CDR3 has 14 amino acids. J was trimmed by 0 bases and V by 9 bases; bases with no gene match: 6. Germline CDR1 MNHEY, CDR2 SVGAGI. The CDR3 DNA reads TGTGCCAGTACTCCTAGCGGGAACTCCTACGAGCAGTACTTC. Amino acids: CASTPSGNSYEQYF.

This clonotype was seen at least ten times. The gene calls are TRBV7-2 and TRBJ2-5, with 13 bases lining up with TRBD2. The CDR3 length is 17 residues. After removal of 3 bases from V and 1 base from J, the junction contained 5 bases not matched to a gene. Germline V gene lookup returns CDR1 SGHTA and CDR2 FQGNSA. DNA of the CDR3: TGTGCCAGCAGCTTCGGACTAGCGGGGGACTTCCAAGAGACCCAGTACTTC. Its translation is CASSFGLAGDFQETQYF. Variable domain in full (rest from reference TRBV7-2 and TRBJ2-5): GAGVSQSPSNKVTEKGKDVELRCDPISGHTALYWYRQSLGQGLEFLIYFQGNSAPDKSGLPSDRFSAERTGGSVSTLTIQRTQQEDSAVYLCASSFGLAGDFQETQYFGPGTRLLVL.

This clonotype was recorded many times. The V call is TRBV7-9, the J call TRBJ1-5, with D possibly matching TRBD1 (5 bases). From germline, CDR1 is SEHNR and CDR2 FQNEAQ (reference sequence). V dropped 3 bases and J dropped 7 bases, with 7 bases sitting between them. The CDR3 spans 12 residues. Written as DNA, the CDR3 is TGTGCCAGCAGCTTTGGGGGACAGCCCCAGCATTTT. Residues: CASSFGGQPQHF.

This clonotype was observed at least ten times. The CDR3 protein is CASSKWDRGDAEAFF. CDR3 DNA sequence: TGTGCCAGCAGCAAATGGGACAGGGGGGACGCTGAAGCTTTCTTT. The genes are TRBV7-9 and TRBJ1-1; 11 nucleotides align to TRBD1. This CDR3 is built from 15 residues. V lost 5 bases to trimming and J lost 6 bases; unmatched junction nucleotides: 8. Germline loops: CDR1 SEHNR, CDR2 FQNEAQ (reference sequence).

To note about this clonotype: One junction end does not reproduce the germline sequence, and a read error may be involved. The V gene is TRBV11-2, the J gene TRBJ1-1, with unresolved D. CDR1 is SGHAT, CDR2 FQNNGV, per germline. CDR3 size: 15 residues. The CDR3: CVSSLEGRMNTEAFF. DNA of the CDR3: TGTGTCAGCAGCTTAGAAGGACGGATGAACACTGAAGCTTTCTTT.

This clonotype was seen at least ten times. The chain couples TRBV15 to TRBJ1-1; D ambiguous. The CDR3 covers 14 residues. V was pared by 1 base and J by 4 bases, with 10 bases between. Looked up from germline, CDR1 is LNHNV and CDR2 is YYDKDF (reference sequence). The CDR3 loop is CATSRAGSVTEAFF. The CDR3 nucleotides are TGTGCCACCAGCAGAGCTGGGTCTGTCACTGAAGCTTTCTTT.

This clonotype was seen ten or more times. V usage is TRBV2 and J usage is TRBJ1-5, with 7 bases identical to TRBD1. CDR3 length equals 15 residues. Germline V gives CDR1 SNHLY, CDR2 FYNNEI. J lost 3 bases, V lost 3 bases, and 5 bases had no gene match. The CDR3 region is CASSELDRNNQPQHF. CDR3 DNA sequence: TGTGCCAGCAGTGAGTTGGACAGGAACAATCAGCCCCAGCATTTT.